Shown below are 8 T cell receptor beta chains from a single sample sequenced in a study of blood T cell repertoires in COVID-19. Sequencing used immunoSEQ multiplex PCR; TCRdb keeps in-frame clones, though not all of them. The table includes under 200,000 clones, roughly 90% detected once. The sequenced sample consisted of PBMCs or T cells enriched from blood (not recorded which). The source of these receptors is a woman in her fifties or sixties who had recovered from COVID-19.

For the CDR3, the DNA is TGTGCCAGCAGCTTAGCCAATAGCGTGAGGCAGGGGGCCGAGCAGTACTTC. Amino acids: CASSLANSVRQGAEQYF. This chain uses TRBV7-2 with TRBJ2-7; 8 bases align to TRBD1. The germline gives CDR1 SGHTA, CDR2 FQGNSA. This CDR3 comprises 17 residues. V gave up 0 bases and J gave up 6 bases; unmatched junction bases: 13.

The CDR3 reads CASRTDPYGYTF. CDR3 in DNA: TGTGCCAGCAGGACTGACCCTTATGGCTACACCTTC. The rearrangement uses TRBV5-6 and TRBJ1-2, with D hard to call. Germline V CDR1 and CDR2: SGHDT, YYEEEE. The CDR3 consists of 12 residues. Trimming removed 5 bases at V and 5 bases at J, with 10 bases between.

In this sample, this clone turned up once. The rearrangement links TRBV7-9 to TRBJ2-5; the match to TRBD2 covers 8 bases. This CDR3 contains 14 residues. V shed 5 bases, J shed 1 base, and the junction held 3 bases outside the gene matches. Germline V gene data show CDR1 as SEHNR and CDR2 as FQNEAQ (reference sequence). CDR3 sequence (DNA): TGTGCCAGCAGCCACGGACTAGCCCAAGAGACCCAGTACTTC. Its protein is CASSHGLAQETQYF.

The chain carries TRBV10-2 and TRBJ2-1; D is perhaps TRBD1 (5 bases). This CDR3 is 15 amino acids long. Trimming stripped 6 bases from V and 6 bases from J, with 18 bases between. From germline, CDR1 is WSHSY and CDR2 SAAADI. The CDR3 reads CASSDQGVVSNEQFF. CDR3 sequence (DNA): TGCGCCAGCAGCGATCAGGGTGTGGTGTCCAATGAGCAGTTCTTC.

The chain links TRBV7-6 to TRBJ2-5, with 9 bases identical to TRBD2. Germline CDR1 reads SGHVS; CDR2 reads FNYEAQ. The V segment lost 3 bases and the J segment 4 bases; nucleotides outside the gene matches: 6. The CDR3 sequence is 15 residues long. CDR3 in amino acids: CASSFRAGGTETQYF. In DNA, the CDR3 is TGTGCCAGCAGCTTCCGAGCGGGGGGTACAGAGACCCAGTACTTC.

A single count supports this clone. The genes are TRBV7-9 and TRBJ1-2; D unclear. Trimming took off 4 bases at V and 4 bases at J, with 19 bases between the two ends. The CDR3 is 16 amino acids. CDR1 is SEHNR, CDR2 FQNEAQ, per germline (reference sequence). CDR3 loop: CASSSTQTSPGYGYTF. The CDR3 nucleotides are TGTGCCAGCAGCTCCACACAGACCTCTCCAGGCTATGGCTACACCTTC.

This rearrangement joins TRBV4-2 to TRBJ1-1; 7 positions match TRBD1. Germline loops: CDR1 LGHNA, CDR2 YNFKEQ. V was pared by 4 bases and J by 1 base, with 9 bases of the junction left unmatched. The CDR3 runs to 16 residues. CDR3 sequence reads: CASSLLSGTANTEAFF. In DNA, the CDR3 is TGTGCCAGCAGCCTACTATCCGGGACAGCGAACACTGAAGCTTTCTTT.

This CDR3 is CASSLGGRGDQETQYF. The CDR3 coding sequence is TGCGCCAGCAGCTTGGGGGGCAGGGGAGACCAAGAGACCCAGTACTTC. This chain joins TRBV5-1 and TRBJ2-5; D is perhaps TRBD1 (6 bases). The germline CDR1 and CDR2 sequences are SGHRS and YFSETQ. V was pared by 0 bases and J by 0 bases, with 12 bases between. The CDR3 is made up of 16 amino acids.